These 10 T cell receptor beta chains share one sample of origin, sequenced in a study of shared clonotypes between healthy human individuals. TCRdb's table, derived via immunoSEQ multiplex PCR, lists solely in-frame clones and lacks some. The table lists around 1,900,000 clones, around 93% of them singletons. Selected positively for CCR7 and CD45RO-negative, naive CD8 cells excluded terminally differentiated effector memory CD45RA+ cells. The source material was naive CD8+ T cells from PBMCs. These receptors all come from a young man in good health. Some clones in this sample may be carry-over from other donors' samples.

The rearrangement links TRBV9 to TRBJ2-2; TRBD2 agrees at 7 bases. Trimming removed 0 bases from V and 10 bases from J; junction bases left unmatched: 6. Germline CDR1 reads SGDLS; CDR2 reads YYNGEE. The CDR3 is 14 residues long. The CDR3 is CASSVEVGGSELFF. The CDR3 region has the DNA TGTGCCAGCAGCGTAGAAGTGGGAGGGTCGGAGCTGTTTTTT.

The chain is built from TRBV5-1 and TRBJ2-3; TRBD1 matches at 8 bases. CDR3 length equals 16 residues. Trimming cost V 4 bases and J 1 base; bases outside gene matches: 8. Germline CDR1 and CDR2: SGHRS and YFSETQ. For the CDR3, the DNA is TGCGCCAGCAGCCCCCCCGACAGGGGCCGCACAGATACGCAGTATTTT. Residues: CASSPPDRGRTDTQYF.

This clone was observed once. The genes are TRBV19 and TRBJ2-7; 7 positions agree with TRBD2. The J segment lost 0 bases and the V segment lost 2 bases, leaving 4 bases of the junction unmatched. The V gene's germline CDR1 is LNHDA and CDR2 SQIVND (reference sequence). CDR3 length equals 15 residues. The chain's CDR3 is CASSITTSSSYEQYF. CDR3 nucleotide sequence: TGTGCCAGTAGTATAACGACTAGCTCCTCCTACGAGCAGTACTTC.

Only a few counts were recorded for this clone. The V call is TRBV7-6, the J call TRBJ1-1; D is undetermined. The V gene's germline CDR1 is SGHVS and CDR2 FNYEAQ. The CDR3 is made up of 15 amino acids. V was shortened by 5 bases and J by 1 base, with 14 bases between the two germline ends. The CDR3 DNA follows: TGTGCCAGCAGCGCTATTAGGGATTCGAACACTGAAGCTTTCTTT. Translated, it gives CASSAIRDSNTEAFF.

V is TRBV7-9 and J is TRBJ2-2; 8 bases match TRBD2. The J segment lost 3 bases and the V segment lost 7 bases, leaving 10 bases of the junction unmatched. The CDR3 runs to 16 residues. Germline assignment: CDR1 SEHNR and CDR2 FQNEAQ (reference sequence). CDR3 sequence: CASIPLAGGYTGELFF. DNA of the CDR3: TGTGCCAGCATTCCCCTGGCGGGAGGTTACACCGGGGAGCTGTTTTTT.

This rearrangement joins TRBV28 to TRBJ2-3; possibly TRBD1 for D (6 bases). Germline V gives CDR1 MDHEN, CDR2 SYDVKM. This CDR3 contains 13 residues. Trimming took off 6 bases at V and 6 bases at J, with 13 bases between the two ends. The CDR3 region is CASSPGQGDTQYF. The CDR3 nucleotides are TGTGCCAGCAGCCCGGGACAAGGGGATACGCAGTATTTT.

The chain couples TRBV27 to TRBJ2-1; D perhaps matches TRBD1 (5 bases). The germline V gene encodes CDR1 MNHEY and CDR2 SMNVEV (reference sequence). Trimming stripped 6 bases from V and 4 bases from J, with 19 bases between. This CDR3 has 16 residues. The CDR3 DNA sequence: TGTGCCAGCAGCCCTCCCCCAGGGCCTCTTTACAATGAGCAGTTCTTC. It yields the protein CASSPPPGPLYNEQFF.

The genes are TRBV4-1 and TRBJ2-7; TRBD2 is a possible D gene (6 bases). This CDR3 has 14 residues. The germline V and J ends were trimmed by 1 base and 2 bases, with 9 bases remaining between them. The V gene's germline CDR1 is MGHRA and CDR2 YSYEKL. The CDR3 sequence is CASSQVEGTYEQYF. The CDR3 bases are TGCGCCAGCAGCCAAGTGGAGGGGACCTACGAGCAGTACTTC.

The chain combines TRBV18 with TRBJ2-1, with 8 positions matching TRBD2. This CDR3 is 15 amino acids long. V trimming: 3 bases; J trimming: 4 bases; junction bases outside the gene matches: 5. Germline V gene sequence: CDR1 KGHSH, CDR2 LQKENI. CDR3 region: CASSPMGLGYNEQFF. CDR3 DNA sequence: TGTGCCAGCTCACCCATGGGACTAGGGTACAATGAGCAGTTCTTC.

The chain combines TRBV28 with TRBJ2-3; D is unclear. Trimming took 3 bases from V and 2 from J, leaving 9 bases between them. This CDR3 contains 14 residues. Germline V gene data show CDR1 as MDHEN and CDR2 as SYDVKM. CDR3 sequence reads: CASSFGQITDTQYF. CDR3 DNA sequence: TGTGCCAGCAGTTTCGGTCAAATCACAGATACGCAGTATTTT.